These 31 T cell receptor beta chains share one sample of origin, sequenced in a study of T cells in women clearing cervical HPV infection. Method: immunoSEQ multiplex PCR; TCRdb's copy keeps in-frame clones and lacks some. The sample holds about 40,000 clones. Sequences were obtained from blood buffy coat. Receptors originate from a woman between 18 and 70 years old with a cervical HPV16 infection that either progressed to CIN3+ or cleared (not recorded which).

Turning to this clone: The read is 3 residues too short to cover the CDR3 end, so that end is filled in from the germline J gene. This sequence joins TRBV7-3 and TRBJ2-2, with no clear D. The germline V and J ends were trimmed by 4 bases and 3 bases, with 6 bases remaining between them. CDR3 length: 13 residues. Germline-derived CDR1 and CDR2 are SGHTA and FQGTGA. The CDR3 sequence is CASSSIYTGELFF. The DNA read from the CDR3 is TGTGCCAGCAGCTCTATTTACACCGGGGAG.

As regards this clone: The missing CDR3 end, 3 residues past where the read stops, is filled in from the germline J gene. The chain joins TRBV20-1 to TRBJ2-1; 11 bases align to TRBD2. This CDR3 region has 16 residues. Germline CDR1 DFQATT, CDR2 SNEGSKA (reference sequence). Trimming at V came to 3 bases and at J to 6 bases, leaving 10 bases not matched to a gene. The DNA read from the CDR3 is TGCAGTGCTAGGGGATATAGCGGGGGGGGCCGCAATGAG. It codes for CSARGYSGGGRNE. The CDR3, in full, reads CSARGYSGGGRNEQFF.

A word on this clone: The read falls 3 residues short of the CDR3 end, and the missing part is taken from the germline J gene. The genes are TRBV20-1 and TRBJ2-1; TRBD2 matches 9 bases. V lost 2 bases and J lost 1; bases outside the gene matches: 6. CDR3 length equals 16 residues. Germline CDR1 and CDR2: DFQATT and SNEGSKA (reference sequence). This CDR3 is CSARQLAGLSYNEQFF. The covered CDR3 bases are TGCAGTGCTAGACAACTAGCGGGCCTTTCCTACAATGAG.

Comments on this clone: The read is 3 residues too short to cover the CDR3 end, so that end is filled in from the germline J gene. This chain uses TRBV7-3 with TRBJ1-1; D gene unclear. Germline lookup yields CDR1 SGHTA and CDR2 FQGTGA. The CDR3 spans 14 residues. The CDR3 spells CASSLNYQSKAAFF. CDR3 DNA, as far as it was read: TGTGCCAGCAGCTTAAATTATCAATCCAAGGCA.

A note on this clone: The read terminates 3 residues ahead of where the CDR3 ends, so the germline J gene completes it. This chain joins TRBV29-1 and TRBJ1-1; D may be TRBD1 (5 bases). The CDR3 has 10 amino acids. CDR1 and CDR2 from the germline V gene are SQVTM and ANQGSEA. The DNA read from the CDR3 is TGCAGCATCGGGGGGGTCGAA. Its protein product is CSIGGVE. The full-length CDR3 reads as CSIGGVEAFF.

As concerns this clone: The read comes to an end 3 residues before the CDR3 does, leaving the germline J gene to fill in the end. V and J are TRBV19 and TRBJ2-3; the D is unclear. V shed 5 bases and J shed 0 bases, with 3 bases lying between them. From germline, CDR1 is LNHDA and CDR2 SQIVND (reference sequence). CDR3 length: 12 residues. The DNA read from the CDR3 is TGTGCCAGTAGTGCGAGCACAGATACG. Translated: CASSASTDT. The whole CDR3 sequence reads CASSASTDTQYF.

To note about this clone: The observed sequence ends 3 residues before the CDR3 terminus, with the missing tail filled in from the germline J gene. This sample includes further DNA sequences coding for the same CDR3. The V and J genes are TRBV4-1 and TRBJ2-2, with D hard to call. The CDR3 runs to 13 residues. The V and J ends lost 1 base and 4 bases respectively, with 4 bases between them. Germline CDR1 is MGHRA and CDR2 is YSYEKL. The DNA read from the CDR3 is TGCGCCAGCAGCCAAGGACTCACCGGGGAG. Its translation is CASSQGLTGE. The whole CDR3 reads CASSQGLTGELFF.

As to this clone: Coverage ceases 3 residues before the CDR3 finishes, and the germline J gene fills in the end. V is TRBV2 and J is TRBJ1-5; D is undetermined. The V and J ends lost 7 bases and 0 bases respectively, with 13 bases between them. The length of the CDR3 is 15 residues. Germline V gene lookup returns CDR1 SNHLY and CDR2 FYNNEI. The chain's CDR3 is CASKKSVDSNQPQHF. The sequenced part of the CDR3 DNA is TGTGCCAGCAAGAAGAGCGTTGATAGCAATCAGCCC.

Points on this clone: The sequence runs out 3 residues before the end of the CDR3; the remainder is reconstructed from the germline J gene. This chain uses TRBV5-5 with TRBJ1-1; possible D gene TRBD1, 6 bases. The V gene lost 5 bases and the J gene lost 3 bases, with 11 bases spanning the gap. The CDR3 is 13 residues long. The germline gives CDR1 SGHKS, CDR2 YYEKEE (reference sequence). The CDR3 is CASRTRQDTEAFF. Incomplete CDR3 DNA: TGTGCCAGCAGGACTCGACAGGACACTGAA. The variable domain in full, with the rest retrieved from reference TRBV5-5 and TRBJ1-1, is DAGVTQSPTHLIKTRGQQVTLRCSPISGHKSVSWYQQVLGQGPQFIFQYYEKEERGRGNFPDRFSARQFPNYSSELNVNALLLGDSALYLCASRTRQDTEAFFGQGTRLTVV.

A remark on this clone: The missing CDR3 end, 3 residues past where the read stops, is filled in from the germline J gene. This sequence joins TRBV20-1 and TRBJ1-5, with 9 bases that match TRBD1. After removal of 0 bases from V and 0 bases from J, the junction contained 6 bases not matched to a gene. There are 17 residues in the CDR3. Germline-derived CDR1 and CDR2 are DFQATT and SNEGSKA (reference sequence). The DNA read from the CDR3 is TGCAGTGCTAGAGAGGGACAGGGCCTATATAGCAATCAGCCC. Its protein is CSAREGQGLYSNQP. The full CDR3 sequence reads CSAREGQGLYSNQPQHF.

A word on this clone: Sequencing ends 3 residues short of the CDR3 end; the germline J gene provides the rest. V is TRBV19 and J is TRBJ2-7; the D is unclear. The CDR3 sequence is 15 residues long. V was clipped by 4 bases and J by 3 bases, with 16 bases between them. Germline CDR1 and CDR2: LNHDA and SQIVND (reference sequence). The CDR3 region is CASSSHTEKLYEQYF. The part of the CDR3 DNA that was read is TGTGCCAGTAGTAGCCACACAGAGAAACTCTACGAG. Combining the CDR3 with reference TRBV19 and TRBJ2-7 gives the whole variable domain DGGITQSPKYLFRKEGQNVTLSCEQNLNHDAMYWYRQDPGQGLRLIYYSQIVNDFQKGDIAEGYSVSREKKESFPLTVTSAQKNPTAFYLCASSSHTEKLYEQYFGPGTRLTVT.

Comment on this clone: The observed sequence ends 3 residues before the CDR3 terminus, with the missing tail filled in from the germline J gene. The rearrangement links TRBV4-2 to TRBJ2-3; 11 nucleotides match TRBD2. The CDR3 spans 15 residues. Germline V gene data show CDR1 as LGHNA and CDR2 as YNFKEQ. V was clipped by 1 base and J by 3 bases; unmatched bases: 0. The CDR3 spells CASSQGLAGTDTQYF. Partial CDR3 DNA: TGTGCCAGCAGCCAAGGACTAGCGGGAACAGATACG.

Notes on this clone: The read is 3 residues too short to cover the CDR3 end, so that end is filled in from the germline J gene. This rearrangement joins TRBV5-4 to TRBJ1-2; possible D gene TRBD1, 6 bases. The V end was cut by 3 bases, the J end by 0 bases, with 12 bases between. The CDR3 contains 15 residues. Germline-derived CDR1 and CDR2 are SGHNT and YYREEE (reference sequence). The CDR3 loop reads CASSWGRGANYGYTF. The CDR3 DNA, read in part, is TGTGCCAGCAGCTGGGGCAGGGGAGCTAACTATGGC.

For this clone: The sequenced fragment ends 3 residues before the CDR3 boundary, so the rest is inferred from the germline J gene. The rearrangement links TRBV5-1 to TRBJ1-5, with TRBD1 matching over 7 bases. With 4 bases clipped from V and 0 bases from J, the junction kept 10 bases outside the gene matches. The CDR3 loop spans 17 amino acids. Germline V gene data show CDR1 as SGHRS and CDR2 as YFSETQ. The CDR3 sequence: CASSTDRAFYSNQPQHF. Partial CDR3 DNA: TGCGCCAGCAGCACCGACAGGGCTTTCTATAGCAATCAGCCC.

Worth noting for this clone: The read gets to within 3 residues of the CDR3 end, and the germline J gene fills in the rest. This chain joins TRBV19 and TRBJ1-5; D is possibly TRBD1 (6 bases). Trimming removed 2 bases from V and 0 bases from J, with 14 bases in between. CDR3 size: 17 residues. Germline values: CDR1 LNHDA, CDR2 SQIVND (reference sequence). CDR3 protein: CASSILMGGRSNQPQHF. CDR3 DNA, as far as it was read: TGTGCCAGTAGTATATTGATGGGGGGGCGTAGCAATCAGCCC.

On this clone: The CDR3 end lies 3 residues beyond the end of the read and is filled in from the germline J gene. The rearrangement joins TRBV7-3 to TRBJ2-1; 8 positions agree with TRBD2. Germline V lookup: CDR1 SGHTA, CDR2 FQGTGA. The CDR3 is 15 residues long. The J segment lost 7 bases and the V segment lost 5 bases, leaving 10 bases of the junction unmatched. CDR3 DNA, as far as it was read: TGTGCCAGCAGCCCCGGGGGGGTCCTCGGGAATGAG. It specifies CASSPGGVLGNE. The whole CDR3 protein is CASSPGGVLGNEQFF.

Worth noting for this clone: The DNA ends 3 residues before the CDR3 does, and the rest of the CDR3 is filled in from the germline J gene. V usage is TRBV5-1 and J usage is TRBJ2-7, with 15 nucleotides matching TRBD2. Germline CDR1 SGHRS, CDR2 YFSETQ. The CDR3 has 17 amino acids. The J segment lost 4 bases and the V segment lost 0 bases, leaving 5 bases of the junction unmatched. The CDR3 here is CASSLGGLAGGIYEQYF. Incomplete CDR3 DNA: TGCGCCAGCAGCTTGGGAGGACTAGCGGGAGGGATTTACGAG.

As regards this clone: The read ends 3 residues before the CDR3 terminus; that terminus is restored from the germline J gene. This sequence joins TRBV20-1 and TRBJ2-1; D perhaps matches TRBD1 (5 bases). Germline lookup yields CDR1 DFQATT and CDR2 SNEGSKA (reference sequence). The V gene lost 2 bases and the J gene lost 8 bases, with 10 bases spanning the gap. There are 12 residues in the CDR3. The part of the CDR3 DNA that was read is TGCAGTGCTAGACAGGGTGATTATGAG. This encodes CSARQGDYE. The whole CDR3 sequence reads CSARQGDYEQFF.

Comment on this clone: The DNA ends 3 residues before the CDR3 does, and the rest of the CDR3 is filled in from the germline J gene. The rearrangement joins TRBV28 to TRBJ1-2, with D possibly TRBD1 on 6 matching bases. The V gene's germline CDR1 is MDHEN and CDR2 SYDVKM. The CDR3 runs 15 residues. Trimming took off 4 bases at V and 3 bases at J, with 15 bases between the two ends. CDR3 DNA (partial): TGTGCCAGCAGTTCCGGGACAATATCTCACTATGGC. Protein: CASSSGTISHYG. The entire CDR3 protein is CASSSGTISHYGYTF.

In regard to this clone: The read ends 3 residues early relative to the CDR3; the germline J gene fills the gap. The chain is built from TRBV18 and TRBJ2-1, with 12 positions matching TRBD2. The CDR3 is made up of 16 amino acids. Losses at the gene ends were 3 bases for V and 5 bases for J; bases not matched to a gene: 5. Germline V CDR1 and CDR2: KGHSH, LQKENI. The CDR3 protein is CASSPGTSGYNNEQFF. The DNA read from the CDR3 is TGTGCCAGCTCACCCGGGACTAGCGGGTATAACAATGAG.

The CDR3 region is CASSLMSGGLGNEQFF. Partial CDR3 DNA: TGTGCCAGCAGCTTAATGTCGGGGGGGCTCGGCAATGAG. This chain uses TRBV7-3 with TRBJ2-1; TRBD2 aligns across 8 bases. The read comes to an end 3 residues before the CDR3 does, leaving the germline J gene to fill in the end. The CDR3 is 16 residues long. Looked up from germline, CDR1 is SGHTA and CDR2 is FQGTGA. The V segment lost 1 base and the J segment 6 bases; nucleotides outside the gene matches: 8.

Of note for this clone: The read ends 3 residues before the CDR3 terminus; that terminus is restored from the germline J gene. J is TRBJ2-2 and V is TRBV20-1, with D uncertain. The CDR3 runs 14 residues. Trimming removed 0 bases at V and 1 base at J, with 6 bases between. CDR1 and CDR2 from the germline V gene are DFQATT and SNEGSKA (reference sequence). This CDR3 reads CSARDPRNTGELFF. CDR3 DNA (partial): TGCAGTGCTAGAGATCCCAGGAACACCGGGGAG.

In the case of this clone: The read halts 3 residues ahead of the CDR3 end, with the missing end drawn from the germline J gene. The chain carries TRBV29-1 and TRBJ2-6; TRBD1 matches at 8 bases. The germline gives CDR1 SQVTM, CDR2 ANQGSEA. This CDR3 contains 15 residues. J was trimmed by 2 bases and V by 5 bases; bases with no gene match: 5. The DNA read from the CDR3 is TGCAGCGTTTCCAGGGGGCGCGCTGGGGCCAACGTC. Translated, it gives CSVSRGRAGANV. The complete CDR3 sequence is CSVSRGRAGANVLTF.

Note on this clone: The CDR3 end lies 3 residues beyond the end of the read and is filled in from the germline J gene. The rearrangement joins TRBV12-5 to TRBJ2-1; possibly TRBD1 for D (6 bases). The CDR3 totals 13 residues. V was pared by 0 bases and J by 9 bases, with 9 bases between. Germline CDR1 is LGHNT and CDR2 is FRNRAP. CDR3 protein: CASGLVLGGEQFF. The CDR3 bases that were read are TGTGCTAGTGGTTTGGTACTAGGGGGTGAG.

Concerning this clone itself: The CDR3 is cut off 3 residues early in the read; its end comes from the germline J gene. Other DNA sequences in the same sample also yield this CDR3. V and J are TRBV13 and TRBJ1-2; perhaps TRBD1 as D (6 bases). The length of the CDR3 is 13 residues. Trimming stripped 0 bases from V and 7 bases from J, with 9 bases between. Looked up from germline, CDR1 is PRHDT and CDR2 is FYEKMQ (reference sequence). The sequenced part of the CDR3 DNA is TGTGCCAGCAGCTTAGGACAGGGAGGTGGC. This gives the protein CASSLGQGGG. The full CDR3 protein is CASSLGQGGGYTF. Using reference TRBV13 and TRBJ1-2 for the parts outside the CDR3, the full variable domain is AAGVIQSPRHLIKEKRETATLKCYPIPRHDTVYWYQQGPGQDPQFLISFYEKMQSDKGSIPDRFSAQQFSDYHSELNMSSLELGDSALYFCASSLGQGGGYTFGSGTRLTVV.

To note about this clone: The missing CDR3 end, 3 residues past where the read stops, is filled in from the germline J gene. V gene TRBV19 combines with J gene TRBJ1-2; D unclear. This CDR3 has 13 residues. Germline V gene data show CDR1 as LNHDA and CDR2 as SQIVND (reference sequence). The CDR3 protein is CASSMGSSGGYTF. Incomplete CDR3 DNA: TGTGCCAGTAGTATGGGGTCTAGCGGCGGG.

Worth noting for this clone: From the germline J gene comes the end of the CDR3, since the read stops 3 residues before it. Other DNA sequences in the sample encode the same CDR3. V usage is TRBV11-2 and J usage is TRBJ2-1; TRBD1 matches 11 bases. V trimming: 6 bases; J trimming: 5 bases; junction bases outside the gene matches: 0. CDR3 length: 13 amino acids. Germline lookup yields CDR1 SGHAT and CDR2 FQNNGV. The sequenced part of the CDR3 DNA is TGTGCCAGCAGGGGACAGGGGGACAATGAG. Translation gives CASRGQGDNE. From start to end, the CDR3 is CASRGQGDNEQFF.

As regards this clone: The read ends 3 residues shy of where the CDR3 ends; the end is completed using the germline J gene. This chain links TRBV5-1 with TRBJ1-4; D gene uncertain. Germline lookup yields CDR1 SGHRS and CDR2 YFSETQ. Deletions cut 0 bases from V and 7 bases from J, with 13 bases between. This CDR3 has 15 amino acids. The CDR3 region is CASSLALGSAEKLFF. CDR3 DNA (partial): TGCGCCAGCAGCTTGGCTCTCGGGTCGGCTGAAAAA.

A remark on this clone: The read stops 3 residues short of the end of the CDR3; the missing end is completed from the germline J gene. The chain has TRBV28 and TRBJ1-5; no definite D call. This CDR3 region has 13 residues. Per the germline V gene, CDR1 is MDHEN and CDR2 is SYDVKM. Trimming stripped 2 bases from V and 5 bases from J, with 7 bases between. CDR3 residues: CASSLEGYQPQHF. The DNA read from the CDR3 is TGTGCCAGCAGTTTAGAGGGTTATCAGCCC.

As for this clone: Read coverage stops 3 residues before the CDR3 terminus; the germline J gene supplies the remainder. The chain combines TRBV7-9 with TRBJ2-5; D is ambiguous. Trimming shortened V by 3 bases and J by 4 bases, and 3 bases separated the two germline ends. The CDR3 runs to 11 residues. Per the germline V gene, CDR1 is SEHNR and CDR2 is FQNEAQ (reference sequence). Here the CDR3 reads CASSFRETQYF. CDR3 bases read: TGTGCCAGCAGCTTTAGAGAGACC.

As to this clone: The read halts 3 residues ahead of the CDR3 end, with the missing end drawn from the germline J gene. V gene TRBV2 combines with J gene TRBJ2-3; TRBD2 matches at 8 bases. Trimming at V came to 0 bases and at J to 4 bases, leaving 3 bases not matched to a gene. Germline values: CDR1 SNHLY, CDR2 FYNNEI. The CDR3 is made up of 15 amino acids. CDR3 DNA (partial): TGTGCCAGCAGTGAAGCGGGACTAGACCCAGATACG. Its translation is CASSEAGLDPDT. The complete CDR3 reads CASSEAGLDPDTQYF.